These T cell receptor beta chains were read from a single sample in a study of response to subunit inactivated influenza vaccine. One entry per CDR3 protein, called by TCRdb with MiXCR from the RT-PCR reads. The sample lists around 320,000 distinct CDR3 sequences; about 20% were seen once. Here the sequenced sample was PBMCs from blood, taken about 20 months after vaccination. The receptors derive from a man aged 50 to 69 who received an inactivated influenza vaccine. The conserved cysteine and the conserved F or W are not part of the CDR3 here. The size entry is marked missing in some rows and otherwise reads once, few, many or a size class.

TRBJ1-1 many TRBV29-1 SAVAGLGTEAF
TRBJ1-5 many TRBV29-1 SVGEGESQPQH
TRBJ2-3 few TRBV28 ASSFTSGSTDTQY
TRBJ2-7 once TRBV2 ASSSGGSLAYEQY
NA few TRBV6-2/TRBV6-3 ASGRQGNQPQY
TRBJ1-4 NA TRBV4-2 ASSQYDRSEKLF
TRBJ2-7 NA TRBV9 ASSQGERGAYEQY
TRBJ1-6 NA TRBV7-2 ASSYRSGDYNSPLH
TRBJ2-3 few TRBV20-1 SASAGGNTDTQY
TRBJ2-4 NA TRBV2 ASSEGGYASKNIQY
TRBJ2-5 many TRBV25-1 ASSESLIAGERTQY
TRBJ2-3 NA TRBV20-1 SARGGLAGTYTDTQY
TRBJ1-1 few TRBV5-5 ASSLRGAQEAF
TRBJ1-6 NA TRBV6-5 ASSGGGNSPLH
TRBJ2-1 NA TRBV12-3/TRBV12-4 ASTPRPGFNEQF
TRBJ2-7 few TRBV20-1 SAGRTGARHEQY